This T cell receptor beta chain appears in the sequencing data of a study of response to subunit inactivated influenza vaccine. Ten or more counts support this clonotype. CDR3 length equals 16 residues. The germline CDR1 and CDR2 sequences are LNHNV and YYDKDF (reference sequence). Trimming took 0 bases from V and 1 from J, leaving 11 bases between them. TCRdb re-derived calls from the RT-PCR reads in MiXCR, one entry per CDR3 protein. This sample carries almost 600,000 distinct CDR3 sequences, 14% of them seen once, and the ten largest clones take approximately 12%. Material: PBMCs from blood, obtained 12 days after vaccination. This chain links TRBV15 with TRBJ2-3; D gene unclear. This TCR derives from a man in his forties or fifties who received an inactivated influenza vaccine. CDR3 residues: CATSRDLGYGTDTQYF. The CDR3 DNA is TGTGCCACCAGCAGAGATTTGGGGTATGGCACAGATACGCAGTATTTT.